The 31 T cell receptor beta chains in this list originate from one sample, sequenced in a study of identical twins. TCRdb redid the calling of the 5' RACE reads with MiXCR, one entry per CDR3 protein. The sample has 1.5 million to 2 million distinct CDR3 sequences, under 35% seen once; the top ten hold about 0.27%. The sequencing sample was made of cord blood. The receptors were sampled from a newborn girl in good health.

V and J are TRBV9 and TRBJ2-5; 9 bases fit TRBD1. In germline, CDR1 is SGDLS, CDR2 YYNGEE. V gave up 0 bases and J gave up 5 bases; unmatched junction bases: 2. The CDR3 runs 14 residues. The CDR3 region has the DNA TGTGCCAGCAGCGTAGCAGGGACAGGGGAGACCCAGTACTTC. It is translated as CASSVAGTGETQYF.

J is TRBJ2-7 and V is TRBV29-1; D is undetermined. Germline values: CDR1 SQVTM, CDR2 ANQGSEA. The CDR3 is 13 residues long. Trimming stripped 1 base from V and 2 bases from J, with 9 bases between. CDR3 nucleotide sequence: TGCAGCGTTGAAGTGGTACCCACCTACGAGCAGTACTTC. It encodes CSVEVVPTYEQYF.

V is TRBV5-4 and J is TRBJ2-3; 7 bases line up with TRBD2. Unmatched junction bases numbered 7, after V lost 4 bases and J lost 2 bases. The CDR3 length is 15 residues. Per the germline V gene, CDR1 is SGHNT and CDR2 is YYREEE (reference sequence). CDR3 residues: CASSPGLVPTDTQYF. CDR3 DNA: TGTGCCAGCAGCCCAGGACTAGTCCCCACAGATACGCAGTATTTT.

Only a few counts were recorded for this clonotype. The chain joins TRBV9 to TRBJ2-1; D call uncertain. V lost 6 bases and J 6 bases, leaving 13 bases between the germline ends. The germline CDR1 and CDR2 sequences are SGDLS and YYNGEE. The CDR3 runs 13 residues. The DNA for the CDR3 is TGTGCCAGCACCATCCTGATGGGCAATGAGCAGTTCTTC. Its protein product is CASTILMGNEQFF.

This clonotype was seen only a few times. V is TRBV6-5 and J is TRBJ2-3; D possibly matches TRBD1 or TRBD2 (6 bases each). This CDR3 is 17 amino acids long. Germline V gives CDR1 MNHEY, CDR2 SVGAGI. Trimming took 1 base from V and 5 from J, leaving 19 bases between them. This CDR3 is CASSYFPGGGGGDTQYF. As DNA, the CDR3 is TGTGCCAGCAGTTACTTCCCTGGCGGAGGGGGTGGAGATACGCAGTATTTT.

This chain links TRBV4-1 with TRBJ2-5; 8 positions match TRBD2. Trimming removed 4 bases from V and 11 bases from J; junction bases left unmatched: 15. Germline V CDR1 and CDR2: MGHRA, YSYEKL. This CDR3 has 15 residues. In nucleotides, the CDR3 is TGCGCCAGCAGCCGACTAACCGGGACTAGTGATGAGCAGTACTTC. The encoded protein is CASSRLTGTSDEQYF.

This clonotype occurred a few times. This sequence joins TRBV10-1 and TRBJ2-1; tentative D call: TRBD1 (6 bases). The last part of the DNA fits TRBJ2-7 better; the J call may be wrong. This CDR3 is built from 16 residues. Germline V gene data show CDR1 as WNHNN and CDR2 as SYGVQD (reference sequence). This chain's CDR3 is CASSLGQRSSYNEQYF. The CDR3 nucleotides are TGCGCCAGCAGCCTCGGACAGCGAAGCTCCTACAATGAGCAGTACTTC.

This clonotype was seen more than once but under ten times. The chain is built from TRBV29-1 and TRBJ2-7; the match to TRBD1 covers 12 bases. Germline assignment: CDR1 SQVTM and CDR2 ANQGSEA. The CDR3 contains 14 residues. J was trimmed by 7 bases and V by 3 bases; bases with no gene match: 7. As DNA, the CDR3 is TGCAGCGTTGACCCGGGACAGGGGGCGGGTGAGCAGTACTTC. It specifies CSVDPGQGAGEQYF.

The CDR3 nucleotides are TGTGCCAGCAGCCAAGATGGGACAGGAAGAGCAGGGGCCAACGTCCTGACTTTC. Translating it yields CASSQDGTGRAGANVLTF. The J gene is TRBJ2-6, the V gene TRBV4-2; TRBD1 aligns across 8 bases. CDR1 and CDR2 (germline): LGHNA, YNFKEQ. V dropped 0 bases and J dropped 4; count of bases not matched to a gene: 8. This CDR3 contains 18 residues.

The chain links TRBV20-1 to TRBJ2-1; TRBD2 agrees at 15 bases. V shed 6 bases and J 13 bases; nucleotides not matched to a gene: 4. Per germline, CDR1 DFQATT and CDR2 SNEGSKA (reference sequence). The CDR3 is 12 residues long. In DNA form, the CDR3 reads TGCAGTGCAGGGACTAGCGGGAGGCGACAGTTCTTC. Residues: CSAGTSGRRQFF.

This clonotype was recorded at least ten times. V and J are TRBV7-9 and TRBJ2-1; D unresolved. Trimming cost V 2 bases and J 3 bases, with 8 bases left between them. Germline CDR1 reads SEHNR; CDR2 reads FQNEAQ (reference sequence). The CDR3 runs to 14 residues. CDR3 coding DNA: TGTGCCAGCAGCTTAACGGGCTACTACAATGAGCAGTTCTTC. Amino acid sequence: CASSLTGYYNEQFF.

This clonotype was seen only a few times. The chain combines TRBV12-3 or TRBV12-4 with TRBJ2-7; 7 bases are a match to TRBD1. This CDR3 has 15 residues. Trimming removed 2 bases from V and 0 bases from J; junction bases left unmatched: 4. CDR3 sequence reads: CASSLRKGASYEQYF. The CDR3 DNA follows: TGTGCCAGCAGTTTACGGAAGGGGGCCTCCTACGAGCAGTACTTC.

V and J are TRBV3-1 and TRBJ1-1; no firm D call. Germline V gene lookup returns CDR1 LGHDT and CDR2 YNNKEL (reference sequence). Trimming removed 0 bases from V and 0 bases from J, with 11 bases in between. The CDR3 is 16 amino acids. This CDR3 is CASSQDYLRMNTEAFF. In DNA, the CDR3 is TGTGCCAGCAGCCAAGATTATTTAAGGATGAACACTGAAGCTTTCTTT.

This clonotype was seen more than once but under ten times. The genes are TRBV4-1 and TRBJ2-1, with D possibly TRBD2 on 6 matching bases. This CDR3 comprises 18 residues. Trimming pared 4 bases from V and 10 bases from J, leaving 29 bases between. Germline V CDR1 and CDR2: MGHRA, YSYEKL. This CDR3 is CASSPPPGAAYEIREQFF. As DNA, the CDR3 is TGCGCCAGCAGCCCTCCGCCGGGAGCGGCCTACGAAATTCGGGAGCAGTTCTTC.

In its sample, this clonotype was seen a few times. The chain employs TRBV15 and TRBJ2-1; TRBD2 might be the D (6 bases). This CDR3 is built from 18 residues. Germline CDR1 and CDR2: LNHNV and YYDKDF (reference sequence). Trimming took off 3 bases at V and 4 bases at J, with 22 bases between the two ends. In DNA form, the CDR3 reads TGTGCCACCAGCAGGGGTCCCTTCTCGGGAGTAGCGTACAATGAGCAGTTCTTC. The encoded protein is CATSRGPFSGVAYNEQFF.

J is TRBJ2-7 and V is TRBV24-1; D is perhaps TRBD1 (5 bases). The better agreement between TRBJ2-5 and the DNA end casts doubt on the J call. This CDR3 has 12 residues. Per germline, CDR1 KGHDR and CDR2 SFDVKD. As DNA, the CDR3 is TGTGCCACAGGGGCCGTACAAGAGACCCAGTACTTC. Translation: CATGAVQETQYF.

The chain has TRBV27 and TRBJ2-5; D is unresolved. The CDR3 is 14 amino acids. Trimming took off 0 bases at V and 5 bases at J, with 10 bases between the two ends. Germline V gene data show CDR1 as MNHEY and CDR2 as SMNVEV (reference sequence). CDR3 bases: TGTGCCAGCAGTTTATCGTTTCGGGCGGAGACCCAGTACTTC. It specifies CASSLSFRAETQYF.

The gene calls are TRBV5-5 and TRBJ2-1; 9 bases are shared with TRBD2. The CDR3 contains 18 residues. J lost 4 bases, V lost 4 bases, and 15 bases had no gene match. Germline assignment: CDR1 SGHKS and CDR2 YYEKEE (reference sequence). Written as DNA, the CDR3 is TGTGCCAGCAGCATATCATCGGGACTAGCAAAGGGTTACAATGAGCAGTTCTTC. Protein: CASSISSGLAKGYNEQFF.

The V and J genes are TRBV20-1 and TRBJ2-7; D might be TRBD1 (5 bases). Germline values: CDR1 DFQATT, CDR2 SNEGSKA (reference sequence). This CDR3 contains 15 residues. V was pared by 0 bases and J by 3 bases, with 15 bases between. CDR3 loop: CSARDDLRVNYEQYF. The CDR3 bases are TGCAGTGCTAGAGACGACCTCAGGGTCAACTACGAGCAGTACTTC.

This clonotype was seen a handful of times. The CDR3 sequence: CASSWGWVRSSTDTQYF. The CDR3 nucleotides read TGTGCCAGCAGTTGGGGCTGGGTACGGTCTAGCACAGATACGCAGTATTTT. The chain uses TRBV6-2 or TRBV6-3 and TRBJ2-3; the D gene is possibly TRBD1 (5 bases). The V gene lost 4 bases and the J gene lost 0 bases, with 17 bases spanning the gap. This CDR3 has 17 residues. Germline V gene sequence: CDR1 MNHEY, CDR2 SVGEGT.

The V call is TRBV2, the J call TRBJ2-2; 13 bases align to TRBD2. CDR3 length equals 17 residues. The trim removed 6 bases at V and 2 bases at J, leaving 6 bases unmatched. The germline V gene has CDR1 SNHLY and CDR2 FYNNEI. The CDR3 sequence: CASRTGLAGLNTGELFF. The DNA for the CDR3 is TGTGCCAGCAGAACGGGACTAGCGGGGCTAAACACCGGGGAGCTGTTTTTT. Full variable domain (rest looked up from reference TRBV2 and TRBJ2-2): EPEVTQTPSHQVTQMGQEVILRCVPISNHLYFYWYRQILGQKVEFLVSFYNNEISEKSEIFDDQFSVERPDGSNFTLKIRSTKLEDSAMYFCASRTGLAGLNTGELFFGEGSRLTVL.

This clonotype has more than one count but fewer than ten. The genes are TRBV10-3 and TRBJ2-2; D ambiguous. With 6 bases removed from V and 8 bases from J, the gap between germline ends came to 7 bases. Germline CDR1 is ENHRY and CDR2 is SYGVKD. The CDR3 is 11 residues long. The CDR3 bases are TGTGCCATCAGGGATCTGGGGGAGCTGTTTTTT. Protein sequence: CAIRDLGELFF.

The chain couples TRBV3-1 to TRBJ2-4; 10 bases are a match to TRBD1. This CDR3 region has 15 residues. The junction had 13 bases not matched to a gene; V was cut back by 4 bases and J by 13 bases. Looked up from germline, CDR1 is LGHDT and CDR2 is YNNKEL (reference sequence). CDR3 coding DNA: TGTGCCAGCAGCCGAGACAGGGGGCCGATGTGGGAGCAGTACTTC. Amino acids: CASSRDRGPMWEQYF.

The rearrangement joins TRBV4-1 to TRBJ1-2; TRBD1 aligns across 8 bases. After removal of 4 bases from V and 3 bases from J, the junction contained 7 bases not matched to a gene. CDR1 and CDR2 from the germline V gene are MGHRA and YSYEKL. CDR3 length: 15 residues. CDR3 amino acids: CASSPGAGGYYGYTF. DNA of the CDR3: TGCGCCAGCAGCCCGGGGGCAGGGGGCTACTATGGCTACACCTTC.

This sequence joins TRBV6-5 and TRBJ1-2; no clear D gene. V lost 4 bases, J lost 8 bases, and 8 bases lay in between. The CDR3 covers 11 residues. In germline, CDR1 is MNHEY, CDR2 SVGAGI. In DNA form, the CDR3 reads TGTGCCAGCAGTTTTGGGGTGGGCTACACCTTC. This sequence encodes CASSFGVGYTF.

Remarks on this clonotype: The junction departs from germline at one end; a sequencing error may be responsible. The chain employs TRBV29-1 and TRBJ2-3; D not resolved. Germline V CDR1 and CDR2: SQVTM, ANQGSEA. The CDR3 loop spans 13 amino acids. CDR3 coding DNA: TGCAGCGTTGAGGACGGCTACACAGATACGCGGTATTTT. It is translated as CSVEDGYTDTRYF.

The rearrangement links TRBV7-9 to TRBJ2-7; 8 bases align to TRBD1. Losses at the gene ends were 5 bases for V and 7 bases for J; bases not matched to a gene: 16. The germline V gene encodes CDR1 SEHNR and CDR2 FQNEAQ (reference sequence). This CDR3 comprises 16 residues. In DNA, the CDR3 is TGTGCCAGCAGCCCCAACGGAGGACAGGGAAGGAATGAGCAGTACTTC. Encoded protein: CASSPNGGQGRNEQYF.

As for this clonotype: The junction differs from germline at one of its ends, possibly a read error. The CDR3 sequence: CASSDGTGGSYGQYF. Written as DNA, the CDR3 is TGTGCCAGCAGCGACGGGACAGGTGGGTCCTACGGGCAGTACTTC. This sequence joins TRBV9 and TRBJ2-7; TRBD1 agrees at 8 bases. The CDR3 contains 15 residues. Per germline, CDR1 SGDLS and CDR2 YYNGEE. The whole variable domain, remainder taken from reference TRBV9 and TRBJ2-7, is DSGVTQTPKHLITATGQRVTLRCSPRSGDLSVYWYQQSLDQGLQFLIQYYNGEERAKGNILERFSAQQFPDLHSELNLSSLELGDSALYFCASSDGTGGSYGQYFGPGTRLTVT.

This chain uses TRBV3-1 with TRBJ1-1, with D perhaps TRBD1 (5 bases). Germline V gene sequence: CDR1 LGHDT, CDR2 YNNKEL (reference sequence). The V gene lost 3 bases and the J gene lost 5 bases, with 10 bases spanning the gap. This CDR3 is 13 amino acids long. This CDR3 is CASSQGVWTEAFF. The CDR3 DNA is TGTGCCAGCAGCCAGGGGGTTTGGACTGAAGCTTTCTTT. The full variable domain, its missing parts supplied by reference TRBV3-1 and TRBJ1-1, is DTAVSQTPKYLVTQMGNDKSIKCEQNLGHDTMYWYKQDSKKFLKIMFSYNNKELIINETVPNRFSPKSPDKAHLNLHINSLELGDSAVYFCASSQGVWTEAFFGQGTRLTVV.

This chain joins TRBV4-2 and TRBJ2-5; TRBD1 agrees at 7 bases. This CDR3 is built from 15 residues. Germline V lookup: CDR1 LGHNA, CDR2 YNFKEQ. Losses at the gene ends were 2 bases for V and 3 bases for J; bases not matched to a gene: 6. The CDR3: CASSQRLGTEETQYF. CDR3 coding DNA: TGTGCCAGCAGCCAAAGATTGGGGACAGAAGAGACCCAGTACTTC.

This clonotype was observed a few times. V gene TRBV20-1 combines with J gene TRBJ2-1; weak D call: TRBD1 (5 bases). This CDR3 has 14 residues. CDR1 is DFQATT, CDR2 SNEGSKA, per germline (reference sequence). Trimming removed 1 base at V and 8 bases at J, with 15 bases between. CDR3 DNA sequence: TGCAGTGCTAGAGGGGGCAGGCTTCTCCATGAGCAGTTCTTC. This encodes CSARGGRLLHEQFF.